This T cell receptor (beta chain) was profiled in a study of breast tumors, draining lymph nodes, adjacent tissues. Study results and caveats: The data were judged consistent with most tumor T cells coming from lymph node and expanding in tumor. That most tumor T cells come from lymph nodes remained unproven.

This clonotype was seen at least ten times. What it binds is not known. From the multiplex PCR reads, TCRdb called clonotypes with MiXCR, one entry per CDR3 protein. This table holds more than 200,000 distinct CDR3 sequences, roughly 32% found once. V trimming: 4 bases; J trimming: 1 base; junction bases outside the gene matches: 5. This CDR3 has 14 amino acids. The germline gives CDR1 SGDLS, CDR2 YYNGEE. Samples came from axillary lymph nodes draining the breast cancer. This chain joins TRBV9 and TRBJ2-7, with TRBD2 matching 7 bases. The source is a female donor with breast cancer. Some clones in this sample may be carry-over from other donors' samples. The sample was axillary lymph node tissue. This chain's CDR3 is CASSFGLDSYEQYF. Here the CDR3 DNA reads TGTGCCAGCAGCTTCGGACTAGATTCCTACGAGCAGTACTTC.